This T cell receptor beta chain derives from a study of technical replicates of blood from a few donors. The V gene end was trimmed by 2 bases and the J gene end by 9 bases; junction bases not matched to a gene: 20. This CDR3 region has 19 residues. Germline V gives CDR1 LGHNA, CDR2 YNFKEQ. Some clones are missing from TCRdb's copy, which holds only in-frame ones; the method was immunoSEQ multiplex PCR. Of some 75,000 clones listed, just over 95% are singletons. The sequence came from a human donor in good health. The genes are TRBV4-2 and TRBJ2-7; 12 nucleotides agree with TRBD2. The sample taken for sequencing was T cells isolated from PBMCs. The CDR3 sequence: CASSQRGNTSGRHSIGQYF. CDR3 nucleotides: TGTGCCAGCAGCCAAAGAGGAAATACTAGCGGGAGGCATTCTATCGGGCAGTACTTC.